Below are 32 T cell receptor beta chains sequenced from a single sample in a study of CD8 T cell repertoires and HIV-1 epitope variants (dated by TCRdb to about 2020). Libraries were made using the immunoSEQ multiplex PCR assay. TCRdb re-hosts the immuneACCESS table, in-frame sequences only. Its copies lack some clones; in the studies checked, an unresolved V gene accounts for under half of them, and the cause for the rest is not known. This sample holds thousands of clones; roughly 67% were observed only once. About 48% of the sample goes to the ten largest clones. The antigens these receptors bind are not known. Sequenced input: cultured CD8+ T cells derived from PBMCs. The receptors derive from a male donor with HIV.

This rearrangement joins TRBV11-1 to TRBJ2-7; D possibly matches TRBD1 or TRBD2 (5 bases each). Trimming shortened V by 0 bases and J by 4 bases, and 10 bases separated the two germline ends. The CDR3 runs 14 residues. Germline lookup yields CDR1 SGHAT and CDR2 FQDESV (reference sequence). The CDR3: CASSLASRGYEQYF. The CDR3 DNA is TGTGCCAGCAGCTTAGCGTCGAGGGGTTACGAGCAGTACTTC. The complete variable domain, with remaining parts taken from reference TRBV11-1 and TRBJ2-7, reads EAEVAQSPRYKITEKSQAVAFWCDPISGHATLYWYRQILGQGPELLVQFQDESVVDDSQLPKDRFSAERLKGVDSTLKIQPAELGDSAMYLCASSLASRGYEQYFGPGTRLTVT.

The J gene is TRBJ2-3, the V gene TRBV28, with D uncertain. Trimming stripped 1 base from V and 0 bases from J, with 5 bases between. CDR1 MDHEN and CDR2 SYDVKM come from the germline V gene. This CDR3 has 14 residues. For the CDR3, the DNA is TGTGCCAGCAGTTTATCGACTAGCACAGATACGCAGTATTTT. Its translation: CASSLSTSTDTQYF.

The J gene is TRBJ2-7, the V gene TRBV28; the match to TRBD2 covers 8 bases. CDR1 is MDHEN and CDR2 is SYDVKM in the germline V gene. J was trimmed by 5 bases and V by 5 bases; bases with no gene match: 2. The CDR3 is 12 residues long. The CDR3 DNA reads TGTGCCAGCAGTGGTAGCGGGAACGAGCAGTACTTC. Translated: CASSGSGNEQYF.

This clone was recorded a few times. The chain employs TRBV5-6 and TRBJ2-7, with a possible D match to TRBD1 (5 bases). Germline assignment: CDR1 SGHDT and CDR2 YYEEEE. This CDR3 contains 16 residues. The V end was cut by 4 bases, the J end by 2 bases, with 19 bases between. This CDR3 is CASSHTVGQLTYEQYF. The CDR3, as DNA: TGTGCCAGCAGCCACACAGTGGGGCAGTTAACCTACGAGCAGTACTTC.

The gene calls are TRBV19 and TRBJ2-2; the D is unclear. This CDR3 is built from 12 residues. Trimming took off 6 bases at V and 5 bases at J, with 7 bases between the two ends. Germline V gene data show CDR1 as LNHDA and CDR2 as SQIVND (reference sequence). This CDR3 is CASRRTTGELFF. CDR3 DNA sequence: TGTGCCAGTAGGCGAACTACCGGGGAGCTGTTTTTT.

This clone was observed a few times. The V and J genes are TRBV2 and TRBJ1-4, with TRBD1 matching 10 bases. The trim removed 6 bases at V and 6 bases at J, leaving 4 bases unmatched. Germline CDR1 SNHLY, CDR2 FYNNEI. The CDR3 is 14 residues long. The CDR3 DNA reads TGTGCCAGCAGGGGGACAGGGGAGTATGAAAAACTGTTTTTT. This codes for CASRGTGEYEKLFF. The full variable domain, its missing parts supplied by reference TRBV2 and TRBJ1-4, is EPEVTQTPSHQVTQMGQEVILRCVPISNHLYFYWYRQILGQKVEFLVSFYNNEISEKSEIFDDQFSVERPDGSNFTLKIRSTKLEDSAMYFCASRGTGEYEKLFFGSGTQLSVL.

The rearrangement links TRBV4-1 to TRBJ2-3; D not certain. The CDR3 runs 15 residues. Trimming stripped 0 bases from V and 1 base from J, with 8 bases between. The germline V gene has CDR1 MGHRA and CDR2 YSYEKL. The CDR3 bases are TGCGCCAGCAGCCAAGAGGGTCAGCGCACAGATACGCAGTATTTT. This encodes CASSQEGQRTDTQYF.

Comment on this clone: A far larger clone is only one base removed, so a read error is likely. The gene calls are TRBV4-2 and TRBJ1-2; D is ambiguous. The germline V gene encodes CDR1 LGHNA and CDR2 YNFKEQ. This CDR3 is 16 amino acids long. V lost 0 bases and J lost 3, with 14 bases in between. CDR3 DNA sequence: TGTGCCAGCAGCCAAGATCCCCCAGACTTGGACTATGGCTACACCTTC. Translated, it gives CASSQDPPDLDYGYTF.

This clone has just a few counts. V and J are TRBV2 and TRBJ2-7; 9 positions match TRBD2. CDR3 size: 16 residues. CDR1 is SNHLY and CDR2 is FYNNEI in the germline V gene. The V segment lost 2 bases and the J segment 4 bases; nucleotides outside the gene matches: 9. The CDR3 DNA is TGTGCCAGCAGTGAAAACGCAGCGGGAGGCAGGTACGAGCAGTACTTC. It specifies CASSENAAGGRYEQYF. Drawing the rest from reference TRBV2 and TRBJ2-7, the complete variable domain is EPEVTQTPSHQVTQMGQEVILRCVPISNHLYFYWYRQILGQKVEFLVSFYNNEISEKSEIFDDQFSVERPDGSNFTLKIRSTKLEDSAMYFCASSENAAGGRYEQYFGPGTRLTVT.

The rearrangement links TRBV25-1 to TRBJ1-2, with a weak D call TRBD1 (5 bases). Germline CDR1 MGHDK, CDR2 SYGVNS. The V end was cut by 3 bases, the J end by 0 bases, with 14 bases between. CDR3 length: 16 residues. The CDR3, as DNA: TGTGCCAGCAGTGACGACGGGACCTTCGCTAACTATGGCTACACCTTC. Residues: CASSDDGTFANYGYTF.

The chain recombines TRBV7-7 with TRBJ2-7; a possible D gene is TRBD1 (6 bases). Germline V CDR1 and CDR2: SSHAT, FNYEAQ (reference sequence). The germline V and J ends were trimmed by 5 bases and 1 base, with 9 bases remaining between them. This CDR3 is built from 13 residues. The CDR3 loop reads CASSPDSSYEQYF. Written as DNA, the CDR3 is TGTGCCAGCAGCCCGGACAGTTCCTACGAGCAGTACTTC.

The chain is built from TRBV13 and TRBJ1-1, with D maybe TRBD1 (5 bases). The CDR3 has 13 residues. Trimming stripped 3 bases from V and 1 base from J, with 6 bases between. The germline CDR1 and CDR2 sequences are PRHDT and FYEKMQ (reference sequence). The CDR3 nucleotides read TGTGCCAGCAGCTTGCAGGGGAACACTGAAGCTTTCTTT. The encoded protein is CASSLQGNTEAFF.

Only one count was recorded for this clone. The V gene is TRBV5-8, the J gene TRBJ2-2, with unresolved D. This CDR3 has 16 amino acids. Germline lookup yields CDR1 SGHTS and CDR2 YDEGEE. V lost 0 bases, J lost 0 bases, and 9 bases lay in between. The CDR3 loop reads CASSLDRRSNTGELFF. The CDR3 DNA sequence: TGTGCCAGCAGCTTGGATCGCAGGTCGAACACCGGGGAGCTGTTTTTT. The full variable domain, in which reference TRBV5-8 and TRBJ2-2 provide the parts outside the CDR3, is EAGVTQSPTHLIKTRGQQATLRCSPISGHTSVYWYQQALGLGLQFLLWYDEGEERNRGNFPPRFSGRQFPNYSSELNVNALELEDSALYLCASSLDRRSNTGELFFGEGSRLTVL.

This clone has only one observation. The chain couples TRBV6-5 to TRBJ2-5; 7 bases align to TRBD1. Germline V CDR1 and CDR2: MNHEY, SVGAGI. The trim removed 5 bases at V and 5 bases at J, leaving 5 bases unmatched. CDR3 length: 13 amino acids. Here the CDR3 DNA reads TGTGCCAGCAGTCGAGGGGGCGAGGAGACCCAGTACTTC. It is translated as CASSRGGEETQYF.

This clone has only a few counts. This sequence joins TRBV11-2 and TRBJ2-7; 10 bases are shared with TRBD2. Germline CDR1 SGHAT, CDR2 FQNNGV. J lost 7 bases, V lost 2 bases, and 14 bases had no gene match. The CDR3 consists of 17 residues. CDR3 nucleotides: TGTGCCAGCAGCTTAACCCCGGAGCTAGCGGGAGTGTATGAGCAGTACTTC. Its translation is CASSLTPELAGVYEQYF.

In this sample, this clone turned up a few times. CDR3 in DNA: TGTGCCAGCAGGATCCCCAAGGGCCAAGAGACCCAGTACTTC. This translates into CASRIPKGQETQYF. This chain joins TRBV2 and TRBJ2-5; unclear D gene. Trimming stripped 6 bases from V and 1 base from J, with 12 bases between. Germline CDR1 reads SNHLY; CDR2 reads FYNNEI. The CDR3 totals 14 residues.

The chain joins TRBV28 to TRBJ2-1; D is perhaps TRBD2 (7 bases). The V gene lost 2 bases and the J gene lost 10 bases, with 15 bases spanning the gap. Germline V gene data show CDR1 as MDHEN and CDR2 as SYDVKM. The CDR3 covers 14 residues. The CDR3 is CASSLVGGGDEQFF. The CDR3 nucleotides read TGTGCCAGCAGTTTAGTCGGAGGGGGGGACGAGCAGTTCTTC.

V is TRBV9 and J is TRBJ1-2; D is unclear. The germline CDR1 and CDR2 sequences are SGDLS and YYNGEE. Trimming cost V 0 bases and J 6 bases, with 12 bases left between them. The CDR3 length is 14 residues. CDR3 coding DNA: TGTGCCAGCAGCGTAGGAAGCCGTTCCGATGGCTACACCTTC. It translates to CASSVGSRSDGYTF.

The chain couples TRBV7-4 to TRBJ2-7; 7 positions agree with TRBD1. Germline V gene sequence: CDR1 SGHVT, CDR2 SQSDAQ. There are 11 residues in the CDR3. The junction had 3 bases not matched to a gene; V was cut back by 8 bases and J by 5 bases. In DNA, the CDR3 is TGTGCCAGCGCAACAGGGGACGAGCAGTACTTC. Encoded protein: CASATGDEQYF.

This clone occurred a few times. The J gene is TRBJ1-2, the V gene TRBV10-3, with D possibly TRBD1 on 5 matching bases. V lost 2 bases, J lost 7 bases, and 17 bases lay in between. The CDR3 loop spans 15 amino acids. Germline V lookup: CDR1 ENHRY, CDR2 SYGVKD. Here the CDR3 reads CAISEVGQTTGGYTF. The DNA for the CDR3 is TGTGCCATCAGTGAGGTAGGACAAACGACTGGTGGCTACACCTTC.

The chain recombines TRBV5-5 with TRBJ1-4; D gene ambiguous. Trimming left V 0 bases short and J 8 bases short, with 11 bases between. Per germline, CDR1 SGHKS and CDR2 YYEKEE (reference sequence). The CDR3 extends over 14 amino acids. The CDR3 DNA is TGTGCCAGCAGCTTGGAAGGACTTAACGAAAAACTGTTTTTT. Translated, it gives CASSLEGLNEKLFF.

The V gene is TRBV10-3, the J gene TRBJ2-7; D is tentatively TRBD1 or TRBD2 (5 bases each). This CDR3 region has 13 residues. Trimming took off 8 bases at V and 1 base at J, with 12 bases between the two ends. In germline, CDR1 is ENHRY, CDR2 SYGVKD. DNA of the CDR3: TGTGCCATCGCTGCTGGGGGTTCCTACGAGCAGTACTTC. It is translated as CAIAAGGSYEQYF.

The J gene is TRBJ2-7, the V gene TRBV7-8, with D perhaps matching TRBD1 or TRBD2 (6 bases each). Germline assignment: CDR1 SGHVS and CDR2 FQNEAQ. Deletions cut 5 bases from V and 0 bases from J, with 20 bases between. The CDR3 contains 17 residues. CDR3 DNA: TGTGCCAGCAGCAGACCTACCGCGGGGACACCCTCCTACGAGCAGTACTTC. Its translation: CASSRPTAGTPSYEQYF.

The rearrangement links TRBV29-1 to TRBJ2-7; TRBD1 aligns across 7 bases. Germline V gene data show CDR1 as SQVTM and CDR2 as ANQGSEA. V lost 0 bases, J lost 2 bases, and 7 bases stayed unmatched. The CDR3 loop spans 15 amino acids. The CDR3 DNA reads as TGCAGCGTTGAAGACCCTACAGGGGTAGCCTACGAGCAGTACTTC. This encodes CSVEDPTGVAYEQYF.

The V call is TRBV7-3, the J call TRBJ2-6, with a tentative D call TRBD1 (6 bases). V was pared by 5 bases and J by 0 bases, with 11 bases between. The V gene's germline CDR1 is SGHTA and CDR2 FQGTGA. The CDR3 has 16 residues. CDR3 region: CASSTTGNSGANVLTF. The DNA for the CDR3 is TGTGCCAGCAGCACTACAGGGAACTCTGGGGCCAACGTCCTGACTTTC.

The CDR3 sequence is CASSLGGADEQYF. The CDR3 DNA sequence: TGTGCCAGCAGCTTAGGGGGGGCCGACGAGCAGTACTTC. The gene calls are TRBV7-9 and TRBJ2-7; either TRBD1 or TRBD2 may fit D (6 bases each). Germline lookup yields CDR1 SEHNR and CDR2 FQNEAQ (reference sequence). V lost 1 base and J 5 bases, leaving 9 bases between the germline ends. This CDR3 spans 13 amino acids.

This clone is judged large. J is TRBJ2-7 and V is TRBV6-1, with 9 bases fitting TRBD1. This CDR3 comprises 14 residues. The V gene's germline CDR1 is MNHNS and CDR2 SASEGT. The junction had 3 bases not matched to a gene; V was cut back by 6 bases and J by 0 bases. CDR3 nucleotide sequence: TGTGCCAGCAGACAGGGGGCTTCCTCCTACGAGCAGTACTTC. This gives the protein CASRQGASSYEQYF.

The chain links TRBV9 to TRBJ1-2, with TRBD1 identical over 7 bases. V trimming: 4 bases; J trimming: 3 bases; junction bases outside the gene matches: 9. The germline CDR1 and CDR2 sequences are SGDLS and YYNGEE. CDR3 length equals 15 residues. CDR3 region: CASSQSGGIHYGYTF. The CDR3 coding sequence is TGTGCCAGCAGCCAATCAGGGGGGATTCACTATGGCTACACCTTC.

The chain carries TRBV4-3 and TRBJ2-7; D is tentatively TRBD1 or TRBD2 (6 bases each). V shed 0 bases and J shed 6 bases, with 9 bases lying between them. Per the germline V gene, CDR1 is LGHNA and CDR2 is YSLEER. CDR3 size: 13 residues. CDR3 sequence reads: CASSQEGGGEQYF. The CDR3, as DNA: TGCGCCAGCAGCCAAGAAGGGGGAGGCGAGCAGTACTTC.

The rearrangement uses TRBV5-5 and TRBJ1-3; 7 nucleotides match TRBD1. Germline-derived CDR1 and CDR2 are SGHKS and YYEKEE (reference sequence). Germline trimming cut 4 bases from V and 4 bases from J; bases unmatched to any gene: 5. The CDR3 length is 14 residues. The CDR3 nucleotides are TGTGCCAGCAGCAACCAGGGACAGGGAAACACCATATATTTT. Protein product: CASSNQGQGNTIYF.

The chain joins TRBV9 to TRBJ2-5, with D tentatively TRBD2 (5 bases). There are 13 residues in the CDR3. CDR1 SGDLS and CDR2 YYNGEE come from the germline V gene. V lost 0 bases and J lost 9, with 12 bases in between. The CDR3 DNA follows: TGTGCCAGCAGCGTAGGGGAGTCTTGGGCCCAGTACTTC. This encodes CASSVGESWAQYF.

This clone showed up just a few times. This chain uses TRBV5-4 with TRBJ2-7, with D perhaps TRBD1 (5 bases). This CDR3 has 16 amino acids. Germline V gene data show CDR1 as SGHNT and CDR2 as YYREEE (reference sequence). V lost 0 bases and J lost 0, with 13 bases in between. In nucleotides, the CDR3 is TGTGCCAGCAGCTTGGCCATCCAGGGTTCCTCCTACGAGCAGTACTTC. Protein product: CASSLAIQGSSYEQYF.